Presented here are 12 T cell receptor beta chains from one specimen sequenced in a study of T cell changes during pregnancy in multiple sclerosis. Only in-frame clones appear in the TCRdb table, and some are missing; sequencing was by immunoSEQ multiplex PCR. The sample carries around 29,000 clones, approximately 92% recorded once. The source was CD8+ T cells from peripheral blood mononuclear cells, collected before pregnancy. The origin of the receptors is a female donor with multiple sclerosis, enrolled in a pregnancy study.

The chain employs TRBV6-1 and TRBJ2-1, with 8 bases identical to TRBD2. Germline assignment: CDR1 MNHNS and CDR2 SASEGT. This CDR3 contains 14 residues. Trimming at V came to 6 bases and at J to 7 bases, leaving 8 bases not matched to a gene. CDR3 sequence reads: CASRTPVAGNEQFF. DNA for the CDR3: TGTGCCAGCAGGACCCCGGTAGCGGGAAATGAGCAGTTCTTC.

The J gene is TRBJ1-1, the V gene TRBV2, with no clear D. The V end lost 4 bases, the J end lost 5 bases, and 5 bases lay between the germline ends. The CDR3 is made up of 11 amino acids. Germline values: CDR1 SNHLY, CDR2 FYNNEI. Written as DNA, the CDR3 is TGTGCCAGCAGTGGTATAACTGAAGCTTTCTTT. Its protein product is CASSGITEAFF. Drawing the rest from reference TRBV2 and TRBJ1-1, the complete variable domain is EPEVTQTPSHQVTQMGQEVILRCVPISNHLYFYWYRQILGQKVEFLVSFYNNEISEKSEIFDDQFSVERPDGSNFTLKIRSTKLEDSAMYFCASSGITEAFFGQGTRLTVV.

In this sample, this clone turned up once. The J gene is TRBJ2-2, the V gene TRBV27; 10 bases line up with TRBD2. The germline V gene has CDR1 MNHEY and CDR2 SMNVEV (reference sequence). V was pared by 6 bases and J by 1 base, with 8 bases of the junction left unmatched. The CDR3 has 17 residues. The CDR3 here is CASSPELAGLNTGELFF. In DNA form, the CDR3 reads TGTGCCAGCAGCCCTGAACTAGCGGGATTGAACACCGGGGAGCTGTTTTTT.

The V and J genes are TRBV2 and TRBJ2-5, with a possible D match to TRBD1 (8 bases). Germline loops: CDR1 SNHLY, CDR2 FYNNEI. The CDR3 runs to 16 residues. V dropped 7 bases and J dropped 5 bases, with 23 bases sitting between them. CDR3 sequence (DNA): TGTGCCAGCATTGGGGGGGCAGGGGGCGGCGCGGAGACCCAGTACTTC. Residues: CASIGGAGGGAETQYF.

The chain carries TRBV9 and TRBJ1-1, with 8 positions matching TRBD1. Germline V gene sequence: CDR1 SGDLS, CDR2 YYNGEE. The V and J ends lost 2 bases and 5 bases, in that order; junction bases with no gene match: 8. This CDR3 spans 15 amino acids. CDR3 in DNA: TGTGCCAGCAGCGTCTTCGACAGGGGTGTTACTGAAGCTTTCTTT. The encoded protein is CASSVFDRGVTEAFF.

This CDR3 is CASSYSTGGGYTF. In DNA form, the CDR3 reads TGTGCCAGCAGTTACTCGACAGGGGGCGGCTACACCTTC. The rearrangement joins TRBV6-6 to TRBJ1-2, with TRBD1 matching 10 bases. CDR1 MNHNY and CDR2 SVGAGI come from the germline V gene (reference sequence). Trimming removed 0 bases from V and 8 bases from J; junction bases left unmatched: 0. The CDR3 consists of 13 residues.

CDR3 bases: TGTGCCATCTCAGCGGCAGATACGCAGTATTTT. Encoded protein: CAISAADTQYF. The chain uses TRBV10-3 and TRBJ2-3, with TRBD2 as a possible D gene (5 bases). V was pared by 8 bases and J by 4 bases, with 7 bases between. This CDR3 is 11 amino acids long. Germline CDR1 and CDR2: ENHRY and SYGVKD.

Only one count was recorded for this clone. The chain links TRBV7-9 to TRBJ2-3; a weak D match, TRBD2 (6 bases). Germline assignment: CDR1 SEHNR and CDR2 FQNEAQ (reference sequence). CDR3 length equals 15 residues. Trimming removed 1 base from V and 6 bases from J, with 14 bases in between. The CDR3 DNA follows: TGTGCCAGCAGCTTAGGTTACTGGGACTCGGATACGCAGTATTTT. Translation gives CASSLGYWDSDTQYF.

This chain connects TRBV28 to TRBJ2-1, with TRBD2 matching over 11 bases. CDR1 and CDR2 (germline): MDHEN, SYDVKM. The trim removed 1 base at V and 8 bases at J, leaving 10 bases unmatched. CDR3 length: 17 residues. The CDR3 is CASSLSQRLAGTDEQFF. The CDR3 DNA reads TGTGCCAGCAGTTTATCCCAAAGACTAGCGGGAACCGATGAGCAGTTCTTC.

V usage is TRBV28 and J usage is TRBJ2-2; the D is unclear. CDR3 length: 16 residues. The germline V gene encodes CDR1 MDHEN and CDR2 SYDVKM. Trimming took 7 bases from V and 4 from J, leaving 19 bases between them. The CDR3 loop is CASTHTVFGATGELFF. DNA of the CDR3: TGTGCCAGCACCCACACAGTCTTCGGCGCCACCGGGGAGCTGTTTTTT.

In this sample, this clone turned up once. This chain connects TRBV29-1 to TRBJ2-1, with TRBD2 matching 11 bases. Trimming took 7 bases from V and 9 from J; bases not matched to a gene: 11. The CDR3 runs to 14 residues. Germline V lookup: CDR1 SQVTM, CDR2 ANQGSEA. In nucleotides, the CDR3 is TGCAGCGCGGCTTTGACTAGCGGGGAGGGTGAGCAGTTCTTC. Residues: CSAALTSGEGEQFF.

This clone was seen only once. The rearrangement uses TRBV9 and TRBJ2-7; 8 nucleotides line up with TRBD1. The V segment lost 4 bases and the J segment 4 bases; nucleotides outside the gene matches: 7. The CDR3 covers 14 residues. Germline CDR1 SGDLS, CDR2 YYNGEE. Here the CDR3 DNA reads TGTGCCAGCAGCCCCAGGGGGCTTGGTTACGAGCAGTACTTC. Translating gives CASSPRGLGYEQYF.